Listed here are 15 T cell receptor beta chains from one sample, sequenced in a study of beta chain features in type 1 diabetes. Study outcomes and limitations: All four CD4+ subsets from Type 1 diabetes patients carried moderately but significantly shorter TCRB CDR3s.

Sequencing targeted expressed TCRB transcripts, as all isolated RNA had been reverse transcribed. Here immunoSEQ multiplex PCR was the method, and the copy in TCRdb shows in-frame clones only, minus some. The sample gives roughly 150,000 clones, around 9% of which show up once; 0.7% is in the top ten. Antigen specificity for these receptors is unknown. Sample: central memory CD4+ T cells from blood. All receptors derive from a woman in her 30s with type 1 diabetes.

This clone has just a few counts. The chain employs TRBV30 and TRBJ1-2; 8 bases agree with TRBD1. The CDR3 covers 14 residues. V trimming: 1 base; J trimming: 6 bases; junction bases outside the gene matches: 7. Germline CDR1 reads GTSNPN; CDR2 reads SVGIG (reference sequence). CDR3 residues: CAWSGAQGADGYTF. The CDR3, as DNA: TGTGCCTGGAGTGGGGCTCAGGGGGCGGATGGCTACACCTTC.

This clone has a handful of counts. The CDR3 DNA sequence: TGTGCCTGGAGTGCGGGGAGTTGGAATCAGCCCCAGCATTTT. It yields the protein CAWSAGSWNQPQHF. The V call is TRBV30, the J call TRBJ1-5; D uncertain. From germline, CDR1 is GTSNPN and CDR2 SVGIG (reference sequence). This CDR3 is 14 amino acids long. V was clipped by 1 base and J by 4 bases, with 11 bases between them.

The V call is TRBV10-3, the J call TRBJ2-3, with D possibly matching TRBD2 (5 bases). The CDR3 runs 14 residues. Trimming left V 7 bases short and J 4 bases short, with 15 bases between. Germline-derived CDR1 and CDR2 are ENHRY and SYGVKD. The CDR3 loop is CAITRAGSADTQYF. The CDR3 DNA reads as TGTGCCATCACAAGGGCGGGTTCAGCAGATACGCAGTATTTT.

This clone was seen a few times. V and J are TRBV7-8 and TRBJ1-1; TRBD1 is a possible D gene (5 bases). The V and J ends lost 5 bases and 7 bases respectively, with 8 bases between them. Germline CDR1 reads SGHVS; CDR2 reads FQNEAQ. The CDR3 runs to 11 residues. CDR3 sequence reads: CASSPQVEAFF. The CDR3 DNA reads TGTGCCAGCAGCCCACAGGTTGAAGCTTTCTTT.

The chain recombines TRBV30 with TRBJ2-1, with 7 bases that match TRBD2. The CDR3 is 16 amino acids. Germline CDR1 reads GTSNPN; CDR2 reads SVGIG (reference sequence). Trimming cost V 0 bases and J 3 bases; bases outside gene matches: 8. The CDR3 DNA follows: TGTGCCTGGAGTGTAGGGTCTAGCGGCTTCTACAATGAGCAGTTCTTC. Its translation: CAWSVGSSGFYNEQFF.

The chain couples TRBV7-6 to TRBJ1-3, with 7 bases lining up with TRBD1. The CDR3 runs 16 residues. The trim removed 1 base at V and 4 bases at J, leaving 7 bases unmatched. CDR1 and CDR2 from the germline V gene are SGHVS and FNYEAQ. The CDR3 DNA is TGTGCCAGCAGCTTAGAAGGACAGGTCAAGGGAAACACCATATATTTT. This codes for CASSLEGQVKGNTIYF.

As DNA, the CDR3 is TGCGCCAGCAGCTTTGGCAGGGGGCGAGGCACGTTCAGCACTGAAGCTTTCTTT. It encodes CASSFGRGRGTFSTEAFF. The chain recombines TRBV5-1 with TRBJ1-1, with 8 nucleotides matching TRBD1. After removal of 2 bases from V and 4 bases from J, the junction contained 16 bases not matched to a gene. Germline CDR1 is SGHRS and CDR2 is YFSETQ. This CDR3 comprises 18 residues.

The chain carries TRBV19 and TRBJ2-1, with 8 bases matching TRBD2. This CDR3 has 14 amino acids. Germline V gene sequence: CDR1 LNHDA, CDR2 SQIVND (reference sequence). V gave up 7 bases and J gave up 15 bases; unmatched junction bases: 17. This CDR3 is CASMGIGGGTSPFF. CDR3 bases: TGTGCCAGTATGGGTATCGGGGGGGGGACCTCGCCGTTCTTC.

In its sample, this clone was seen a few times. This chain uses TRBV7-9 with TRBJ2-5; D not certain. The CDR3 has 11 residues. Trimming shortened V by 1 base and J by 7 bases, and 4 bases separated the two germline ends. Germline assignment: CDR1 SEHNR and CDR2 FQNEAQ (reference sequence). CDR3 amino acids: CASSLGGTQYF. CDR3 in DNA: TGTGCCAGCAGCTTAGGCGGGACCCAGTACTTC.

This clone showed up many times. The V gene is TRBV30, the J gene TRBJ1-2; D is unresolved. The CDR3 is 12 residues long. Germline V CDR1 and CDR2: GTSNPN, SVGIG (reference sequence). Trimming took off 2 bases at V and 8 bases at J, with 12 bases between the two ends. The CDR3 sequence: CAWSTSSRGYTF. The CDR3 region has the DNA TGTGCCTGGAGTACGTCATCGAGAGGCTACACCTTC.

Comments on this clone: Other DNA sequences in the same sample also yield this CDR3. The rearrangement uses TRBV18 and TRBJ1-1, with 7 bases lining up with TRBD1. CDR1 is KGHSH, CDR2 LQKENI, per germline. This CDR3 has 14 residues. The junction had 4 bases not matched to a gene; V was cut back by 3 bases and J by 3 bases. The CDR3 reads CASSPGTEHTEAFF. DNA of the CDR3: TGTGCCAGCTCACCCGGGACAGAGCACACTGAAGCTTTCTTT.

The J gene is TRBJ1-4, the V gene TRBV5-1; D is unresolved. CDR3 size: 13 residues. Germline V gene data show CDR1 as SGHRS and CDR2 as YFSETQ. Trimming took 4 bases from V and 12 from J, leaving 16 bases between them. CDR3 region: CASSPKAGRELFF. The CDR3 DNA sequence: TGCGCCAGCAGCCCGAAGGCCGGGAGGGAACTGTTTTTT.

V usage is TRBV5-1 and J usage is TRBJ1-1; D is perhaps TRBD1 (6 bases). Deletions cut 4 bases from V and 6 bases from J, with 13 bases between. The germline CDR1 and CDR2 sequences are SGHRS and YFSETQ. This CDR3 has 13 residues. The CDR3 DNA reads as TGCGCCAGCAGCCAGGGGTCAGGGGCTGAAGCTTTCTTT. It translates to CASSQGSGAEAFF.

This clone was seen a handful of times. The chain employs TRBV5-1 and TRBJ2-7; 12 bases align to TRBD2. Germline V CDR1 and CDR2: SGHRS, YFSETQ. V lost 1 base to trimming and J lost 6 bases; unmatched junction nucleotides: 5. The CDR3 spans 15 residues. CDR3 nucleotide sequence: TGCGCCAGCAGCTTGTCGTCACTAGCGGGAGGCGAGCAGTACTTC. Translated, it gives CASSLSSLAGGEQYF. Full variable domain (missing parts from reference TRBV5-1 and TRBJ2-7): KAGVTQTPRYLIKTRGQQVTLSCSPISGHRSVSWYQQTPGQGLQFLFEYFSETQRNKGNFPGRFSGRQFSNSRSEMNVSTLELGDSALYLCASSLSSLAGGEQYFGPGTRLTVT.

This clone has only a few counts. This chain connects TRBV5-1 to TRBJ2-5; the D gene is possibly TRBD1 (5 bases). The CDR3 extends over 13 amino acids. Between the trimmed V and J ends, which lost 6 bases and 5 bases, there was a span of 14 bases. Germline CDR1 and CDR2: SGHRS and YFSETQ. CDR3 sequence: CASKIQGAETQYF. The CDR3 DNA reads TGCGCCAGCAAAATTCAAGGGGCGGAGACCCAGTACTTC.